Shown below are 21 T cell receptor beta chains from a single sample sequenced in a study of blood T cell repertoires in COVID-19. The table came from immunoSEQ multiplex PCR; TCRdb's copy has only in-frame clones and leaves some out. The data contain around 150,000 clones, approximately 80% of them seen just once; the ten biggest clones take up around 7%. The sequenced material came from peripheral blood. These receptors came from a middle-aged woman with COVID-19, enrolled during active disease.

The chain links TRBV7-9 to TRBJ1-4, with TRBD1 as a possible D gene (5 bases). This CDR3 is 12 amino acids long. V gave up 7 bases and J gave up 10 bases, with 13 bases separating them. CDR1 and CDR2 from the germline V gene are SEHNR and FQNEAQ (reference sequence). The CDR3 sequence: CASIPAGGKLFF. The CDR3 DNA follows: TGTGCCAGCATACCTGCGGGGGGAAAACTGTTTTTT.

A word on this clone: A read error is possible here, since a much larger clone lies one base away. The chain links TRBV11-1 to TRBJ2-2; 7 bases map to TRBD1. The CDR3 extends over 13 amino acids. Germline lookup yields CDR1 SGHAT and CDR2 FQDESV (reference sequence). V trimming: 6 bases; J trimming: 5 bases; junction bases outside the gene matches: 3. The CDR3 DNA follows: TGTGCCAGCAGATCCAGGGGGACCGGGGAGCTGTTTTTT. The encoded protein is CASRSRGTGELFF.

The chain recombines TRBV19 with TRBJ2-1, with 8 positions matching TRBD1. V lost 5 bases, J lost 4 bases, and 4 bases stayed unmatched. In germline, CDR1 is LNHDA, CDR2 SQIVND (reference sequence). This CDR3 is built from 14 residues. CDR3 protein: CASSRDRGYNEQFF. As DNA, the CDR3 is TGTGCCAGTAGTCGAGACAGGGGATACAATGAGCAGTTCTTC.

The rearrangement joins TRBV3-1 (or the pseudogene TRBV3-2) to TRBJ2-3, with TRBD2 matching 15 bases. In germline, CDR1 is LGHDT, CDR2 YNNKEL (reference sequence). V shed 4 bases and J 4 bases; nucleotides not matched to a gene: 6. This CDR3 contains 17 residues. CDR3 amino acids: CASSRRTSGGASDTQYF. CDR3 DNA sequence: TGTGCCAGCAGCCGCCGGACTAGCGGGGGGGCTTCAGATACGCAGTATTTT.

This chain uses TRBV2 with TRBJ1-3; no definite D call. Per the germline V gene, CDR1 is SNHLY and CDR2 is FYNNEI. With 1 base removed from V and 0 bases from J, the gap between germline ends came to 7 bases. This CDR3 is built from 15 residues. The CDR3: CASSEDRLSGNTIYF. For the CDR3, the DNA is TGTGCCAGCAGTGAAGACCGACTCTCTGGAAACACCATATATTTT. The whole variable domain, filled in from reference TRBV2 and TRBJ1-3, reads EPEVTQTPSHQVTQMGQEVILRCVPISNHLYFYWYRQILGQKVEFLVSFYNNEISEKSEIFDDQFSVERPDGSNFTLKIRSTKLEDSAMYFCASSEDRLSGNTIYFGEGSWLTVV.

This rearrangement joins TRBV5-1 to TRBJ1-2, with 11 positions matching TRBD1. This CDR3 comprises 16 residues. Germline CDR1 reads SGHRS; CDR2 reads YFSETQ. The ends lost 1 base at V and 4 bases at J; junction bases unmatched: 6. The CDR3 is CASSLTGQGAGYGYTF. CDR3 in DNA: TGCGCCAGCAGCTTGACCGGACAGGGGGCAGGCTATGGCTACACCTTC.

This chain uses TRBV5-4 with TRBJ1-1, with 7 positions matching TRBD1. Trimming cost V 4 bases and J 0 bases; bases outside gene matches: 6. The CDR3 length is 15 residues. Germline CDR1 and CDR2: SGHNT and YYREEE (reference sequence). The CDR3: CASSAATGMNTEAFF. CDR3 DNA sequence: TGTGCCAGCAGCGCAGCGACAGGGATGAACACTGAAGCTTTCTTT.

The chain uses TRBV5-5 and TRBJ2-2; TRBD1 might be the D (6 bases). Germline lookup yields CDR1 SGHKS and CDR2 YYEKEE (reference sequence). V was trimmed by 1 base and J by 3 bases, leaving 13 bases between them. The CDR3 has 16 amino acids. The CDR3 bases are TGTGCCAGCAGCTTGTTTTGGGACACCTACACCGGGGAGCTGTTTTTT. It yields the protein CASSLFWDTYTGELFF.

The chain is built from TRBV10-1 and TRBJ2-2; weak D call: TRBD2 (5 bases). The V gene lost 6 bases and the J gene lost 3 bases, with 8 bases spanning the gap. The CDR3 extends over 13 amino acids. Germline V gene lookup returns CDR1 WNHNN and CDR2 SYGVQD (reference sequence). Here the CDR3 DNA reads TGCGCCAGCAGCGAGGACTACACCGGGGAGCTGTTTTTT. Its protein product is CASSEDYTGELFF.

The chain combines TRBV4-2 with TRBJ1-2, with a weak D call TRBD1 (6 bases). CDR1 LGHNA and CDR2 YNFKEQ come from the germline V gene. CDR3 length: 16 residues. The germline V and J ends were trimmed by 0 bases and 4 bases, with 15 bases remaining between them. Here the CDR3 reads CASSQDKAGASYGYTF. The DNA of the CDR3 is TGTGCCAGCAGCCAAGACAAGGCAGGGGCCTCCTATGGCTACACCTTC.

The chain carries TRBV23-1 and TRBJ2-3, with D perhaps TRBD1 (5 bases). TRBV23-1 is reported as an ORF; its role is uncertain. The CDR3 spans 14 residues. V was trimmed by 1 base and J by 5 bases, leaving 10 bases between them. Here the CDR3 reads CASSQWGLGDTQYF. The CDR3 bases are TGCGCCAGCAGTCAATGGGGCCTCGGAGATACGCAGTATTTT.

This clone was observed once. This chain uses TRBV10-3 with TRBJ2-3, with a possible D match to TRBD1 (6 bases). V was shortened by 0 bases and J by 3 bases, with 7 bases between the two germline ends. The CDR3 contains 14 residues. Germline CDR1 is ENHRY and CDR2 is SYGVKD. Here the CDR3 DNA reads TGTGCCATCAGTGAGTCGAGGGGGACAGATACGCAGTATTTT. Its protein product is CAISESRGTDTQYF.

The V and J genes are TRBV6-5 and TRBJ1-1, with 9 bases matching TRBD1. This CDR3 is 14 amino acids long. V lost 8 bases, J lost 1 base, and 5 bases stayed unmatched. Looked up from germline, CDR1 is MNHEY and CDR2 is SVGAGI. The CDR3 DNA reads TGTGCCAGCTTTACAGGGGGCGGGAACACTGAAGCTTTCTTT. Translated: CASFTGGGNTEAFF.

The CDR3: CASTPEGQGKSDTQYF. For the CDR3, the DNA is TGCGCCAGCACTCCCGAGGGACAGGGTAAGTCAGATACGCAGTATTTT. The chain has TRBV23-1 and TRBJ2-3; TRBD1 matches 9 bases. TRBV23-1 is placed among ORFs of uncertain function. V shed 7 bases and J 4 bases; nucleotides not matched to a gene: 12. The CDR3 extends over 16 amino acids.

The chain combines TRBV6-5 with TRBJ2-1; D not certain. The CDR3 has 11 residues. V dropped 2 bases and J dropped 10 bases, with 6 bases sitting between them. In germline, CDR1 is MNHEY, CDR2 SVGAGI. CDR3 DNA sequence: TGTGCCAGCAGTTACGAGCGCGAGCAGTTCTTC. Translation: CASSYEREQFF.

Concerning this clone itself: It is likely a read error, because the conserved phenylalanine at the end of the CDR3 is missing. The V call is TRBV30, the J call TRBJ1-1; no clear D gene. CDR3 length: 11 amino acids. V was trimmed by 2 bases and J by 3 bases, leaving 4 bases between them. The germline gives CDR1 GTSNPN, CDR2 SVGIG (reference sequence). CDR3 amino acids: CAWSRDTEAFI. The CDR3 coding sequence is TGTGCCTGGAGTAGGGACACTGAAGCTTTCATT.

This clone was seen only once. This sequence joins TRBV6-4 and TRBJ1-4; 8 bases match TRBD1. Per the germline V gene, CDR1 is MRHNA and CDR2 is SNTAGT. The CDR3 length is 13 residues. Trimming cost V 7 bases and J 8 bases; bases outside gene matches: 6. Written as DNA, the CDR3 is TGTGCCAGCAAAGGACAGGGTGGAGAAAAACTGTTTTTT. Its protein product is CASKGQGGEKLFF.

V is TRBV12-3 or TRBV12-4 and J is TRBJ1-1; 8 bases are shared with TRBD1. J was trimmed by 11 bases and V by 6 bases; bases with no gene match: 8. The CDR3 has 12 residues. The CDR3 spells CASRQGGLDAFF. DNA of the CDR3: TGTGCCAGCAGACAGGGGGGTTTAGATGCTTTCTTT.

The V call is TRBV6-1, the J call TRBJ1-5; D is uncertain. V was pared by 1 base and J by 7 bases, with 17 bases between. There are 16 residues in the CDR3. The germline gives CDR1 MNHNS, CDR2 SASEGT. The chain's CDR3 is CASSEDLGRPIQPQHF. The CDR3 coding sequence is TGTGCCAGCAGTGAAGATTTAGGGAGACCTATCCAGCCCCAGCATTTT.

The rearrangement uses TRBV30 and TRBJ2-3; 8 bases fit TRBD2. The CDR3 consists of 16 residues. V lost 6 bases, J lost 0 bases, and 11 bases stayed unmatched. From germline, CDR1 is GTSNPN and CDR2 SVGIG (reference sequence). CDR3 in amino acids: CACRLGSGGSTDTQYF. CDR3 in DNA: TGTGCCTGCCGCCTTGGGAGCGGGGGTAGCACAGATACGCAGTATTTT.

This CDR3 is CASSLSGGNTEAFF. In nucleotides, the CDR3 is TGTGCCAGCAGCTTATCCGGGGGTAACACTGAAGCTTTCTTT. The rearrangement joins TRBV7-3 to TRBJ1-1, with TRBD1 as a possible D gene (5 bases). CDR1 is SGHTA, CDR2 FQGTGA, per germline. The CDR3 contains 14 residues. Trimming took 2 bases from V and 2 from J, leaving 9 bases between them.